Reported below is one T cell receptor beta chain. Antigen specificity is unknown. The source of the sample is a study of cytomegalovirus exposure and HLA in healthy donors. Unrecorded immune exposures were likely, despite nominal health at sampling. Findings of the study overall: Among immune exposure information, only CMV serostatus was available. It was in a later analysis that TCR association rates were seen to vary by HLA locus, highest for DRB1 and lowest for HLA-C.

The CDR3 is made up of 16 amino acids. Trimming removed 2 bases from V and 7 bases from J; junction bases left unmatched: 8. CDR1 is MDHEN, CDR2 SYDVKM, per germline. PCR used 60 Vbeta primers and 13 Jbeta primers. Profiling relied on immunoSEQ multiplex PCR, and the TCRdb table lists in-frame clones only, not all of them. The repertoire holds 90,000 to 140,000 clones, over 70% seen once, with roughly 9.2% in the top ten. The sample was PBMCs. The V call is TRBV28, the J call TRBJ2-1; 10 bases align to TRBD2. This receptor was taken from a woman between 35 and 50 years old in good health and CMV-seropositive. The chain's CDR3 is CASSLLLAGALNEQFF. Written as DNA, the CDR3 is TGTGCCAGCAGTTTACTTCTAGCGGGAGCCCTAAATGAGCAGTTCTTC.